This TCR beta chain was identified during a study of T-cell memory formation after mild COVID-19. Study summary: Each donor largely had its own TCR clusters.

TCRdb processed the 5' RACE reads anew with MiXCR; each CDR3 protein has one entry. The table shows 300,000 to 350,000 distinct CDR3 sequences, with just under 20% occurring only once. V was shortened by 0 bases and J by 5 bases, with 13 bases between the two germline ends. The germline CDR1 and CDR2 sequences are MGHRA and YSYEKL. There are 15 residues in the CDR3. This clonotype was found many times. The chain combines TRBV4-1 with TRBJ1-1; no clear D. The sequence was obtained from a man younger than 30 who had mild COVID-19 (a few samples of this study predate the infection). Cell type and time point are not known. Sequencing used PBMCs or a T cell subset sorted from them (not recorded which). The CDR3 sequence: CASSQEVAGGTEAFF. In DNA form, the CDR3 reads TGCGCCAGCAGCCAAGAAGTGGCAGGTGGGACTGAAGCTTTCTTT.